This TCR beta chain was sequenced for a study of blood T cell repertoires in COVID-19. Study background: Spain, Italy and the United States supplied samples that represented acute and convalescent COVID-19. T cells, B-cell-depleted T cells, or PBMCs supplied cDNA or gDNA.

Participants, about 18 to 90 years old, spanned 24 US areas. Germline-derived CDR1 and CDR2 are MDHEN and SYDVKM. Trimming removed 3 bases from V and 0 bases from J, with 9 bases in between. The CDR3 is 14 amino acids. Original data processing: Counts of nucleated cells, estimated from reference gene primer amplification, were obtained. The method was immunoSEQ multiplex PCR; TCRdb's version includes in-frame clones alone and lacks a portion of them. V and J calls and clone size are as listed in that table; D and trimming were resolved from the DNA. The data show some 230,000 clones, with more than 80% seen just once and around 3.2% held by the top ten.

The chain couples TRBV28 to TRBJ2-7; TRBD1 is a possible D gene (6 bases). Sequenced: PBMCs or T cells enriched from blood (not recorded which). The source of this sequence is a woman under 30 in a cohort exposed to, infected with or recovered from COVID-19 (not recorded which). CDR3 region: CASSFPGDSYEQYF. CDR3 bases: TGTGCCAGCAGTTTCCCAGGGGACTCCTACGAGCAGTACTTC.